This T cell receptor beta chain emerged from a study of shared clonotypes between healthy human individuals (dated by TCRdb to the early 2020s). About the investigation overall: The cohort included three men and a couple of women between 18 and 49 years of age. For each donor, CD4 naive and CD4 memory were each run on three plates, CD8 naive on two plates, and CD8 memory on one plate. To estimate repertoire size and how much clonotypes are shared between individuals, the study performed deep sequencing of blood TCR repertoires from five healthy adults. Libraries were prepared and TCR repertoires were sequenced by different laboratories using diverse techniques, in order to increase sequencing depth and limit assay-specific biases. Each donor's leukapheresis produced roughly between roughly 0.85 and 9.5 billion PBMCs. Study-wide conclusions, independent of this receptor: Incomplete sequencing was indicated by rarefaction of sorted-subset datasets, despite the large sequencing depth. Compared with non-shared clonotypes, the clonotypes found in all four sorted-subset donors had higher generation probabilities. When four donors were compared, the shared fraction of clonotypes was approximately 5% for naive CD4, 3% to 4% for naive CD8, more than 2% for memory CD4, and 0.3% to 0.5% for memory CD8. Larger estimated clonotype richness was generally found for naive subsets than for memory subsets. Sampling was limited to blood, and TCR repertoires in tissue likely differ from TCR repertoires in blood. The genetic and exposure-history diversity represented was limited by the small number of donors. Pairwise subsampling led to the expectation that sequencing depth would affect the degree of clonotype sharing among donors.

TCR CDR3 regions were amplified from genomic DNA by multiplex PCR using the deep immunoSEQ assay. Extracted genomic DNA from each cell subset was spread evenly across all wells of several immunoSEQ 96-well plates, with each plate serving as a replicate. For sorted subsets, roughly 190 ng of genomic DNA, equivalent to about 30,000 T cell genomes, went into each replicate PCR. The purified libraries were quantified using a Qubit 3.0 fluorometer, sized with a Bioanalyzer 2100, and then quantified again using the KAPA Library Quantification kit. Every immunoSEQ 96-well plate was sequenced on a dedicated single-read 150-cycle Illumina NextSeq 550 flow cell. As for how the authors treated the data: The immunoSEQ output contained only junctional sequences without quality scores, so filtering could not match that applied to full-length reads. Sequences were annotated with PyIR, a Python wrapper for IgBLAST v1.9, using IMGT germline references to assign V/J genes and CDR3. Reads were removed for weak V/J assignments (E-value above 1e-6), missing CDR3, stop codons, out-of-frame junctions, or ambiguous translated residues. V3J clonotypes were defined as sequences sharing an identical inferred V gene, J gene, and CDR3 amino acid sequence. Percentage overlap between repertoires was computed as shared unique clonotypes divided by the size of the smaller repertoire. RTK rarefaction, the Chao1 estimator, and Recon v2.1 estimates of unobserved clonotypes were used to assess repertoire richness. For all TCRbeta clonotypes obtained by the gDNA method from a few donors, generation probabilities were computed with OLGA. The source is immuneACCESS, and TCRdb retained only in-frame sequences with V and J called. Part of the clones is not carried over; for the studies checked, unresolved V genes explain less than half of this, and the remainder is unexplained. V and J calls and clone size are given by that table; D and trimming were obtained from the DNA. For this sample there are hundreds of thousands of clones; approximately 74% appear just once. Clones ranked in the top ten supply roughly 1.7% of the sample.

Reading from cysteine to phenylalanine, the CDR3 counts 13 amino acids. CDR3 DNA only is kept here, 39 bases in frame from base 1. As encoded in the germline V gene, CDR1 is MGHDK while CDR2 is SYGVNS. The trim is 3 bases for V and 6 bases for J, with a gap of 10 bases between the germline ends. In the case of this clone: There is no known antigen for this receptor. It has no much larger one-base neighbor in the sample; base qualities were not kept. Other DNA sequences of this sample code for an identical CDR3.

Healthy HIV-negative adults with no recently reported acute infections or vaccinations were included as donors. All donors were Caucasian adults living in Nashville, Tennessee, USA. CD4+ T cells were enriched through magnetic negative selection, after which naive cells were positively selected on CD45RA and the remaining negative fraction served as the memory subset. After blood collection by leukapheresis, PBMCs were isolated using Ficoll-Histopaque density gradient centrifugation and then cryopreserved in the vapor phase of liquid nitrogen. Analytical flow cytometry was used to check the purity and quantity of each magnetically sorted T cell population. Each sorted fraction had its genomic DNA isolated and then quantified by UV absorbance on a Nanodrop 2000c.

The clonotype was recovered from a woman in her twenties or thirties in good health. The sequenced material came from memory CD4+ T cells sorted from blood. What the cell subset or site label conveys for this sample: CD45RA-negative fraction. The chain is encoded by TRBV25-1 joined to TRBJ2-3; TRBD1 is a possible D gene, resting on 5 matching bases. The DNA sequence is TGTGCCAGCAGTGAGGGCAGGGCTGATACGCAGTATTTT. Its amino acids are CASSEGRADTQYF.